This T cell receptor (beta chain) was identified in a study of T cells after posttransplantation cyclophosphamide (dated by TCRdb to 2016 to 2017). Describing the broader study: Using TRB sequencing, the study followed how the T cell repertoire rebuilt after myeloablative bone marrow transplantation with posttransplantation cyclophosphamide given as GVHD prophylaxis. Antigen receptor sequencing covered samples from about 40 PTCy-treated patients and over 15 of their related bone marrow donors. Blood from all 35 or so PTCy patients who had 1-year posttransplant specimens underwent TRB sequencing. In 3 patients, up to about 3 additional blood samples taken between 2 and 5.2 years after transplant also underwent TRB sequencing, as did pretransplant blood from a handful of patients. Because TRA and TRB clonality were tightly correlated in 9 samples, subsequent TCR analyses were focused on TRB only. Public TRB sequences were checked against a database of over 3,500 sequences associated with responses to pathogens, tumor antigens, self-antigens and alloantigens. Study-wide conclusions, independent of this receptor: Donor-recipient similarity was low at 1-2 months but rose over the first year, and later blood repertoires were often dominated by donor CD8+ memory clones. Across the 45 to 55 patients, TRB clonality was highly associated with recipient CMV seropositivity and CMV reactivation, and diversity with PTCy was similar to that in the CNI/methotrexate controls. The TRB repertoires of T cells infiltrating skin or GI tract showed only limited overlap with the TRB repertoires of T cells in blood.

Genomic DNA was used for TRB sequencing, which was performed with the immunoSEQ assay at survey resolution or with the hsTCRB kit. The study's own analysis went as follows. The immunoSEQ software was used for initial read processing, and the LymphoSeq R package was used for repertoire analyses. For each TRB dataset, clonality was calculated as 1 minus normalized Shannon entropy, and the Gini coefficient was computed as well. To infer phenotypes in unsorted samples, TRB sequences from sorted subsets of the recipient or donor were mapped onto the unsorted samples of the same recipient. The source is immuneACCESS, and TCRdb retained only in-frame sequences with V and J called. Part of the clones is not carried over; for the studies checked, unresolved V genes explain less than half of this, and the remainder is unexplained. The V and J calls and the clone size are those of that table, but D and trimming were determined from the DNA. This sample includes some 7,900 clones, and none of them was observed just once. The ten largest account for about 6.4% of the sample.

From its cysteine to its phenylalanine, the CDR3 spans 15 amino acids. The retained sequence is limited to the CDR3, 45 bases, with the frame set at the first base. At the junction V is shortened by 1 base and J by 5 bases, with 14 bases in between. CDR1 SGHDN and CDR2 FVKESK are derived from the germline V gene. This sample's treatment or condition label indicates: high-dose cyclophosphamide on days +3 and +4 as single-agent GVHD prophylaxis. For conditioning, the PTCy patients got busulfan and fludarabine, then a related or unrelated marrow graft, followed by cyclophosphamide on days +3 and +4. The PTCy-treated patients were enrolled in a prospective multi-institutional clinical trial. Peripheral blood and bone marrow mononuclear cells were isolated by Ficoll-Hypaque density centrifugation and cryopreserved. This clone occurred many times. Its specific antigen is unknown. Per-base quality was not reported, and no clone a single base away is much larger than it.

Rearrangement joined TRBV14 to TRBJ1-1; no D gene is confidently identified. This TCR was sampled from a male patient in his thirties who received an allogeneic stem cell transplant from an unrelated donor, was CMV-positive, and had acute and chronic GVHD. Where a transplant has occurred, the graft donor may have supplied some of the T cells. The material was PBMCs, obtained after an allogeneic stem cell transplant with post-transplant cyclophosphamide. The nucleotide sequence is TGTGCCAGCAGCCAAGGAAGAGGGTGGGTTACTGAAGCTTTCTTT. The encoded protein is CASSQGRGWVTEAFF.